What follows are 3 T cell receptor beta chains derived from one specimen sequenced in a study of patients and donors after allogeneic stem cell transplantation. TCRdb passed the RT-PCR reads through MiXCR, listing each CDR3 protein once. Of approximately 210,000 distinct CDR3 sequences listed, roughly two fifths were seen once; the top ten hold 33%. Source material: blood, either unsorted or a sorted T cell fraction (not recorded which). The source is a human donor who was either an allogeneic HSCT recipient or a stem cell or donor lymphocyte infusion donor (not recorded which). It is not recorded whose cells these are; they may come from a transplant donor.

This chain joins TRBV12-3 or TRBV12-4 and TRBJ2-7; 7 bases are a match to TRBD2. Trimming at V came to 6 bases and at J to 0 bases, leaving 2 bases not matched to a gene. The CDR3 contains 13 residues. In DNA form, the CDR3 reads TGTGCCAGCAGGAGGACTAGCTCCTACGAGCAGTACTTC. It specifies CASRRTSSYEQYF.

The chain links TRBV14 to TRBJ2-7; D call uncertain. CDR1 SGHDN and CDR2 FVKESK come from the germline V gene. V lost 0 bases to trimming and J lost 3 bases, with 6 bases between them. The CDR3 is 13 residues long. CDR3 protein: CASSQENYYEQYF. CDR3 DNA sequence: TGTGCCAGCAGCCAAGAAAATTACTACGAGCAGTACTTC.

V and J are TRBV20-1 and TRBJ1-4; 9 bases are a match to TRBD1. Germline V gives CDR1 DFQATT, CDR2 SNEGSKA (reference sequence). The CDR3 is 17 residues long. V dropped 8 bases and J dropped 4; count of bases not matched to a gene: 17. The CDR3 bases are TGCAGTCCTTACAGGGGGCTTTCGTTGAACAGTAATGAAAAACTGTTTTTT. Translating gives CSPYRGLSLNSNEKLFF.